This T cell receptor (beta chain) was recorded in a study of T cell responses to AZD1222 COVID-19 vaccine (TCRdb year 2021). Describing the broader study: Because spike-specific TCR depth and breadth did not differ between the two schedules, AZD1222 recipients who got a second dose at roughly 4 weeks were pooled with those who got a second dose at roughly 12 weeks. Enrollment into the trials was organized by age into subgroups of 18-55, 56-69 and 70-plus years, and those subgroups contained approximately 150, 30 and 60 TCR-sequenced participants, respectively. A total of 233 trial participants underwent TCR sequencing, of whom more than 200 had received two doses of AZD1222 and 26 had received two doses of the MenACWY control vaccine. What the work shows at the level of the full study, not this receptor alone: Nearly half of unique spike-specific TCRs reportedly recognized epitopes outside regions mutated in the B.1.351 and B.1.1.7 variants. Conclusions about previously exposed vaccinees are limited, since just a handful of AZD1222 recipients were seropositive for SARS-CoV-2 at baseline. Participants were mostly white British and included more females than males, and it was suggested by the authors that clonal diversity may have been underestimated. No day 14 peak-response samples were available, so repertoires were characterized only after the peak T cell response. In the small 56-69-year group, the increase in depth fell short of significance, most likely because of low power. A significant rise in spike-specific TCR breadth and depth was observed after two AZD1222 doses relative to day 0 and relative to MenACWY recipients. The vaccine-associated CD4 TCRs covered the entire spike protein, and the dominant responses fell in regions 160-218 and 743-854.

The CDR3 regions of human TCRbeta chains were analyzed by immunosequencing. In the authors' own workflow: Repertoire TCRs were checked for matches against a reference library of SARS-CoV-2-specific TCRs that had been generated using the MIRA antigen-specificity platform. Breadth meant the fraction of unique TCRs that were SARS-CoV-2-associated, whereas depth meant the fraction of total T cells that were SARS-CoV-2-associated. Using the MIRA data, each spike-specific TCR was mapped to the spike region that the TCR reacts to and placed in a CD4 or CD8 class. Log10-transformed breadth and depth values were compared by one-way ANOVA with Sidak's multiple comparisons tests. As stored in TCRdb, this immuneACCESS dataset retains in-frame rearrangements with V and J assigned. A fraction of the clones does not appear; measured against another copy, unresolved V genes explain less than half of the discrepancy, and the remainder lacks a known reason. V and J calls and clone size are those listed in that table; D and trimming were worked out from the DNA. The table for this sample lists some 120,000 clones; about nine tenths of them were counted only once. The ten largest make up around 7.8% of the sample.

Interpreted using the paper, the time point label stands for: baseline before first vaccination. The vaccinee samples were drawn from two UK trials, COV001 and COV002, one of which was a single-blind randomized controlled phase 2/3 trial testing AZD1222 (ChAdOx1 nCoV-19) in healthy adults. For TCRbeta chain sequencing, PBMC samples were collected from trial participants at day 0 and at day 28 after the second dose. From cysteine to phenylalanine, the CDR3 is 13 amino acids long. CDR3 DNA only is kept here, 39 bases in frame from base 1. From the germline V gene (reference sequence), CDR1 is DFQATT and CDR2 is SNEGSKA. A distance of 6 bases separates the germline ends of V and J, which lose 3 bases and 1 base respectively. Comment on this clone: Its antigen remains unidentified. Base qualities were left out, and no much larger clone turns up one base away.

The origin of this receptor is an adult in good health. The V gene is TRBV20-1 and the J gene is TRBJ1-4; the D region possibly corresponds to TRBD1 (5 bases align). The source material was peripheral blood, sampled on day 0 of AZD1222 vaccination. The bases read TGCAGTGCTAGTGGGGGAACTAATGAAAAACTGTTTTTT. This translates into CSASGGTNEKLFF.